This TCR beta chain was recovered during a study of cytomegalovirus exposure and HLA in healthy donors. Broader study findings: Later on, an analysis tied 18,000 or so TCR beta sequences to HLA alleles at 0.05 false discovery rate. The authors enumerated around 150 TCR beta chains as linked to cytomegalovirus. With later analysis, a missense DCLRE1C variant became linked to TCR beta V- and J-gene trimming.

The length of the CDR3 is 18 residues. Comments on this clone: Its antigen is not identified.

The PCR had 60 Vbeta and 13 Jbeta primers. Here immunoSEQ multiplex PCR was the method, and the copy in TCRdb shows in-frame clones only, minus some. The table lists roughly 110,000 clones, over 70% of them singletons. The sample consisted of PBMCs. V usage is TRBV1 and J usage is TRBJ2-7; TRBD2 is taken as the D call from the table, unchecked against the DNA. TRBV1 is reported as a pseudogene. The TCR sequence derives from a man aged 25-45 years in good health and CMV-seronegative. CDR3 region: CTSTIVLGTSGSYDEQYF. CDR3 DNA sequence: TGCACCAGCACCATAGTACTGGGGACTAGCGGGAGTTATGACGAGCAGTACTTC.